This T cell receptor beta chain was captured in a study of blood T cell repertoires in COVID-19. Study-wide context: PBMCs, B-cell-depleted T cells, or T cells provided the cDNA or gDNA that made up the material.

Per the germline V gene, CDR1 is SGHVS and CDR2 is FQNEAQ. This CDR3 region has 17 residues. The V gene lost 5 bases and the J gene lost 5 bases, with 21 bases spanning the gap. Assay used: immunoSEQ multiplex PCR; TCRdb lists only in-frame clones, some missing. The top ten hold around 1.1% of the sample, which has 400,000 or so clones, approximately 90% seen once. Sequenced sample: PBMCs or T cells enriched from blood (not recorded which). The chain couples TRBV7-8 to TRBJ2-2; weak D call: TRBD1 (5 bases). The receptor was derived from a man aged 25-45 years who had recovered from COVID-19. The CDR3 is CASSPKTVVVATGELFF. CDR3 in DNA: TGTGCCAGCAGCCCAAAGACAGTGGTCGTTGCGACCGGGGAGCTGTTTTTT.